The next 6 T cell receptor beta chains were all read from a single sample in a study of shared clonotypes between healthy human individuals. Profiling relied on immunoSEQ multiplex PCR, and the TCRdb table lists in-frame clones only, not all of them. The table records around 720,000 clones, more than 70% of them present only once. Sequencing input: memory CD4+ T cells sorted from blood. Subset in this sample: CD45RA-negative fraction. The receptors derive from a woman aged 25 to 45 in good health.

CDR3 loop: CASSLPREFLETQYF. The DNA for the CDR3 is TGTGCCAGCAGTTTACCTAGGGAATTTTTAGAGACCCAGTACTTC. The rearrangement joins TRBV28 to TRBJ2-5; no definite D call. Looked up from germline, CDR1 is MDHEN and CDR2 is SYDVKM. V lost 2 bases, J lost 4 bases, and 14 bases lay in between. CDR3 length: 15 amino acids.

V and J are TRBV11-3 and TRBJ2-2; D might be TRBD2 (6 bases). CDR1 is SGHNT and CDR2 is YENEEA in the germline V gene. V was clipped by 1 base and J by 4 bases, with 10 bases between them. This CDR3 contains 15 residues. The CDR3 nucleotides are TGTGCCAGCAGCTTAGCGGGAGTCGGCACCGGGGAGCTGTTTTTT. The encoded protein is CASSLAGVGTGELFF.

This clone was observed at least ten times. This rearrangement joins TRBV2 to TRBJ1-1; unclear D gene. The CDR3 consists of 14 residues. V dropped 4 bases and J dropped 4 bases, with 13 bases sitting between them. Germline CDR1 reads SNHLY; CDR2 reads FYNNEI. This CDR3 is CASSAQGSRTEAFF. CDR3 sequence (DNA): TGTGCCAGCAGTGCTCAAGGGTCGCGCACTGAAGCTTTCTTT.

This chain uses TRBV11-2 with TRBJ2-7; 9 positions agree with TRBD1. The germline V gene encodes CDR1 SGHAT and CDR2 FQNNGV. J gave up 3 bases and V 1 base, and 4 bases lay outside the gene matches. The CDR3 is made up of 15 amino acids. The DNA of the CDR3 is TGTGCCAGCAGCTTAGCTGGGACAGGGAACTACGAGCAGTACTTC. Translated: CASSLAGTGNYEQYF.

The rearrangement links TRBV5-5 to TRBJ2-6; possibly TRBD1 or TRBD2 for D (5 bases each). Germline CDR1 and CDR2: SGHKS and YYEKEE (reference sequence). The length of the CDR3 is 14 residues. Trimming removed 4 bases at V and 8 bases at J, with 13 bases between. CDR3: CASSRTGTSNVLTF. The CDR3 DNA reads TGTGCCAGCAGCAGGACCGGGACGTCCAACGTCCTGACTTTC.

The CDR3 here is CASTRDRGFEKLFF. CDR3 sequence (DNA): TGTGCCAGCACGAGGGACAGGGGGTTTGAAAAACTGTTTTTT. The chain combines TRBV18 with TRBJ1-4; TRBD1 aligns across 11 bases. Trimming removed 8 bases from V and 7 bases from J; junction bases left unmatched: 6. CDR3 length: 14 residues. In germline, CDR1 is KGHSH, CDR2 LQKENI.